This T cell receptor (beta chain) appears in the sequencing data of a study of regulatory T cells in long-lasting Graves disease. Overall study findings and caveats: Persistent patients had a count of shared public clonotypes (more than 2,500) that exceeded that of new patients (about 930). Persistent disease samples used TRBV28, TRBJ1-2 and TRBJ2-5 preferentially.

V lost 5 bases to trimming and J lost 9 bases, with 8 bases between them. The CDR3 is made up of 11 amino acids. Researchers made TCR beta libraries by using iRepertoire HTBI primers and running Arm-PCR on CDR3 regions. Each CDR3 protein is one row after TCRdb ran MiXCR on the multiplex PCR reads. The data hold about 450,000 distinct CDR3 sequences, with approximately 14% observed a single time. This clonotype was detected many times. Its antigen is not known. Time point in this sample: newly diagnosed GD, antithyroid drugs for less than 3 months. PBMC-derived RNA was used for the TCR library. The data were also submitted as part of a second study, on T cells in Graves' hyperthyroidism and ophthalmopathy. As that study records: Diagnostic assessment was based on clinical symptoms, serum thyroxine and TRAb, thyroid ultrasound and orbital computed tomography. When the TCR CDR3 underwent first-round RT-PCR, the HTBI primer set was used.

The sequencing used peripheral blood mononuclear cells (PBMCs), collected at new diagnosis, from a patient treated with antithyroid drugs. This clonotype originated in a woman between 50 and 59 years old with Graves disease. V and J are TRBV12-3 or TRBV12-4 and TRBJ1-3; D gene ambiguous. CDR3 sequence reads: CASSPSVTIYF. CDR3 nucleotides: TGTGCCAGCAGTCCCTCTGTCACCATATATTTT.